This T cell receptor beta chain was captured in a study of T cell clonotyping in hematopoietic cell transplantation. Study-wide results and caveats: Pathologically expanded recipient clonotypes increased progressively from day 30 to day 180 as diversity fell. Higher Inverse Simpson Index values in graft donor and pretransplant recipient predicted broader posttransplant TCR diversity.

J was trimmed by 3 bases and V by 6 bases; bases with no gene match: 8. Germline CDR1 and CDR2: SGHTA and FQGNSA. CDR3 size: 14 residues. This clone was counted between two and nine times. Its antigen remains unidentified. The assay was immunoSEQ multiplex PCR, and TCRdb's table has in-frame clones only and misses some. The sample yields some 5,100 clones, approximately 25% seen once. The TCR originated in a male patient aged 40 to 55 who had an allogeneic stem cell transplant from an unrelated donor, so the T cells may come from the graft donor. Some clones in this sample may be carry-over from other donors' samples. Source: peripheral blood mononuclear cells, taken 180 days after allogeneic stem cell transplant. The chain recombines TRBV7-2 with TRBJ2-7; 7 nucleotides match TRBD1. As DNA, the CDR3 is TGTGCCAGCAGGAAAGACAGGGCTAACTACGAGCAGTACTTC. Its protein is CASRKDRANYEQYF.